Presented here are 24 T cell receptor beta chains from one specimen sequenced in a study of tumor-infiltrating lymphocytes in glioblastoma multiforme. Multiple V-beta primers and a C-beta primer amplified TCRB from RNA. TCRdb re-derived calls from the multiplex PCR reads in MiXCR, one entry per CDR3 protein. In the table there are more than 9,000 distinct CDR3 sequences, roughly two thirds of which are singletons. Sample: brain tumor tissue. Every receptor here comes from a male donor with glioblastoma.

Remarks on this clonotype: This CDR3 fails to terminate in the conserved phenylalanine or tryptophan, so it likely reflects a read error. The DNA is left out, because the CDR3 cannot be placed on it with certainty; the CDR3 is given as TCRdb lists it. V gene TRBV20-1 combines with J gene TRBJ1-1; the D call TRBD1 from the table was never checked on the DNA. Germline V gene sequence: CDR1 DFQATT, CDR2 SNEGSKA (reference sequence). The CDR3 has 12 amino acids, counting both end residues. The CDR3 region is CSAGGSNTEALY.

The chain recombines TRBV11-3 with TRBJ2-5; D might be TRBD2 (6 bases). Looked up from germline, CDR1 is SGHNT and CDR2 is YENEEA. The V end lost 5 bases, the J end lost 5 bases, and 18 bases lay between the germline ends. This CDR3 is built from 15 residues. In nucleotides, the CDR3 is TGTGCCAGCAGCCCGCGGCAGGGAGGCGGCGAGACCCAGTACTTC. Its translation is CASSPRQGGGETQYF.

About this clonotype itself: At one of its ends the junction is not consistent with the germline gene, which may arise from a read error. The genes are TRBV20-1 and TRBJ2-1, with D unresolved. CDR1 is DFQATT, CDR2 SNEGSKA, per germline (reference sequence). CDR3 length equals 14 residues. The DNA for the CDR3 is TGCAGTGCTACCCTTAGCATGAAATACAATGAGCAGTTATTC. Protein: CSATLSMKYNEQLF.

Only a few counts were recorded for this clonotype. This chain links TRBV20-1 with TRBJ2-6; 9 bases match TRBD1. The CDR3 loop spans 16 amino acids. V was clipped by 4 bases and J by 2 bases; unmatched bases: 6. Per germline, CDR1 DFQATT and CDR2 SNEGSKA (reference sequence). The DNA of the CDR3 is TGCAGTGCTAAAGTAACAGGGGGCACTGGGGCCAACGTCCTGACTTTC. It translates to CSAKVTGGTGANVLTF.

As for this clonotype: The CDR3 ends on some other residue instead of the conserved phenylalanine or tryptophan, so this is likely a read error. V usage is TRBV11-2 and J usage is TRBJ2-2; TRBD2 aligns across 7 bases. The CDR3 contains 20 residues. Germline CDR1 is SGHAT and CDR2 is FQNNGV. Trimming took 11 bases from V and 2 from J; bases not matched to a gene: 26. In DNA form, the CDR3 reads TGTGCCGGCACCCCCTCATTCGGCCAAGGGCTAGCGGCAAACACCGGGGAGCTGTTTCTT. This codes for CAGTPSFGQGLAANTGELFL.

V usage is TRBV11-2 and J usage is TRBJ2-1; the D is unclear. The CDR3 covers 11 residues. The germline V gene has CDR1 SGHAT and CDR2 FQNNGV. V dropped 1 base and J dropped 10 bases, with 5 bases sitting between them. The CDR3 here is CASSLAGEQFF. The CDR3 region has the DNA TGTGCCAGCAGCTTAGCCGGCGAGCAGTTCTTC.

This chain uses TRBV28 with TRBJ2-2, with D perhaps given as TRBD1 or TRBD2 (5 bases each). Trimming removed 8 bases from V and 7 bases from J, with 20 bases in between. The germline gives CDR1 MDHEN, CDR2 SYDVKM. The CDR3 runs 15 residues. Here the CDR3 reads CASRGGLGKGGELFF. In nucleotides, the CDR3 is TGTGCCAGCCGGGGCGGGCTCGGTAAAGGCGGGGAGCTGTTTTTT.

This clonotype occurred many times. This CDR3 is CASSSPGTRETQYF. CDR3 nucleotides: TGTGCCAGCAGTTCCCCGGGGACCAGGGAGACCCAGTACTTC. The V call is TRBV2, the J call TRBJ2-5; either TRBD1 or TRBD2 may supply D (5 bases each). This CDR3 region has 14 residues. V was trimmed by 5 bases and J by 5 bases, leaving 15 bases between them. CDR1 is SNHLY and CDR2 is FYNNEI in the germline V gene.

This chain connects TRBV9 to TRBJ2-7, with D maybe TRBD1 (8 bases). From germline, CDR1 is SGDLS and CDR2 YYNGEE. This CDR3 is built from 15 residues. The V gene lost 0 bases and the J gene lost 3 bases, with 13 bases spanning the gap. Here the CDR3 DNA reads TGTGCCAGCAGCGTAGGGAACAGGGGGGGCTACGAGCAGTACTTC. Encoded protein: CASSVGNRGGYEQYF.

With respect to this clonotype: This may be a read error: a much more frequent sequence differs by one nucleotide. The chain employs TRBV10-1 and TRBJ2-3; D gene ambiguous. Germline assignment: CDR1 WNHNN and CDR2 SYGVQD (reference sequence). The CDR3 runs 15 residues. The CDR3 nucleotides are TGCGCCAGCAGTGAGTTAAGCCGGAACACAGATATGCAGTATTTT. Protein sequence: CASSELSRNTDMQYF.

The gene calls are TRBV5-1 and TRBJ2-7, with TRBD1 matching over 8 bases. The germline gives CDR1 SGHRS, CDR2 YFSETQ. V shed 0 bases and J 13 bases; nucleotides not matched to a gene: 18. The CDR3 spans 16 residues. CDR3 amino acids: CASSLEGQASSYEHYF. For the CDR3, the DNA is TGCGCCAGCAGCTTGGAGGGACAGGCTTCTTCCTACGAACATTACTTC. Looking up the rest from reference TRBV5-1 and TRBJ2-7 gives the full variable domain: KAGVTQTPRYLIKTRGQQVTLSCSPISGHRSVSWYQQTPGQGLQFLFEYFSETQRNKGNFPGRFSGRQFSNSRSEMNVSTLELGDSALYLCASSLEGQASSYEHYFGPGTRLTVT.

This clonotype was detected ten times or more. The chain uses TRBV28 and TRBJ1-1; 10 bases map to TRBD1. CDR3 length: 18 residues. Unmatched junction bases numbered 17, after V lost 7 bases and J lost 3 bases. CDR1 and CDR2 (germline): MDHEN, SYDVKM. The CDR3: CASKQFHGQGDADTEAFF. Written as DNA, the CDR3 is TGTGCCAGCAAACAGTTTCATGGACAGGGGGATGCGGACACTGAAGCTTTCTTT. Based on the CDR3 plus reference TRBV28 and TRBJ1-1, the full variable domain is DVKVTQSSRYLVKRTGEKVFLECVQDMDHENMFWYRQDPGLGLRLIYFSYDVKMKEKGDIPEGYSVSREKKERFSLILESASTNQTSMYLCASKQFHGQGDADTEAFFGQGTRLTVV.

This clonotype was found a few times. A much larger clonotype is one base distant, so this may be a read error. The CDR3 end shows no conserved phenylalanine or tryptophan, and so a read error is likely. CDR3 sequence: CNARDEAGLYEQFS. The CDR3 bases are TGCAATGCTAGAGATGAGGCAGGACTGTATGAGCAGTTCTCC. The chain joins TRBV20-1 to TRBJ2-1, with D perhaps matching TRBD2 (5 bases). The CDR3 extends over 14 amino acids. CDR1 is DFQATT and CDR2 is SNEGSKA in the germline V gene (reference sequence).

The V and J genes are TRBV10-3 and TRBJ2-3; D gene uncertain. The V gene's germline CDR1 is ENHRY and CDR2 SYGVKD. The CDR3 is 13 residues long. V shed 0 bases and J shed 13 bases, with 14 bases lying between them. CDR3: CAISESYADKEYF. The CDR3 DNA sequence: TGTGCCATCAGTGAGTCGTACGCAGATAAGGAGTATTTT.

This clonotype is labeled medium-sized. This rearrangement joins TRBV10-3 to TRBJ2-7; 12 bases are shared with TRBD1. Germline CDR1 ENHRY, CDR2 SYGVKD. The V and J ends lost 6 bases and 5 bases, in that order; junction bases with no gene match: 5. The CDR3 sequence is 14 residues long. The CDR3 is CAIRLGQGANEQYF. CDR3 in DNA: TGTGCCATCAGGTTGGGACAGGGGGCTAACGAGCAGTACTTC.

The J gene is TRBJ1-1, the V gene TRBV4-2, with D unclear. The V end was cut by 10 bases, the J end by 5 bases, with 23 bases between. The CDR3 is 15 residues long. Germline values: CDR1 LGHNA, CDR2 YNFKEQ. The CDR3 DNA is TGTGCCAACAGTCCAAACCTAGGGTGGAAGACTGAAGCTTTCTTT. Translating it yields CANSPNLGWKTEAFF.

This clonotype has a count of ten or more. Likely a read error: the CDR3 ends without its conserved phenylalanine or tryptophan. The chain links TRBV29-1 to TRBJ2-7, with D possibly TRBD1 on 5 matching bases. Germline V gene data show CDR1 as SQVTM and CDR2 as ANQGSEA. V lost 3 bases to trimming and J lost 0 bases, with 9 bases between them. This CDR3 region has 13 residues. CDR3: CSVDDQGSYEQYL. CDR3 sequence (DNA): TGCAGCGTTGATGACCAGGGCTCCTACGAGCAGTACCTC.

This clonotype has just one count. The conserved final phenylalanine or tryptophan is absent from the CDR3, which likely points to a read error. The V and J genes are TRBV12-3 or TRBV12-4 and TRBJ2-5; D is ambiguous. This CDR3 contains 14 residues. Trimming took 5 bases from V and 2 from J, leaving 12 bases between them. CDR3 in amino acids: CASSVPDSQETQYL. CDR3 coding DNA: TGTGCCAGCAGTGTGCCAGACTCTCAAGAGACCCAGTACCTC.

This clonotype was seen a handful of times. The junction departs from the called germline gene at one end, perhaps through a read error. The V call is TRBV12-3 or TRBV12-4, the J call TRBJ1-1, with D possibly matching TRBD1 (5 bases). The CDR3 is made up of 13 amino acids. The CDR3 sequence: CASGLGGGTEAFF. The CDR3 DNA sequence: TGTGCCAGCGGTTTGGGCGGGGGAACTGAAGCTTTCTTT.

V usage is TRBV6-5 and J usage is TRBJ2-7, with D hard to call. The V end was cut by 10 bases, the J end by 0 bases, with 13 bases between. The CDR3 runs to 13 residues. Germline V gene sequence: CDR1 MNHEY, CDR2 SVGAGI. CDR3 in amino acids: CATPGLLSYEQYF. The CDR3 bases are TGTGCCACCCCCGGGCTCCTCTCCTACGAGCAGTACTTC.

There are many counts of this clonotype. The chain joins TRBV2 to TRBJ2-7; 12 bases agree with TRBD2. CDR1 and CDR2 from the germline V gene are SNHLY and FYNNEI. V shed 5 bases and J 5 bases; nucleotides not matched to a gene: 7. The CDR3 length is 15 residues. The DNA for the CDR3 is TGTGCCAGCAGTCCCCCTAGCGGGAGGGCCAACGAGCAGTACTTC. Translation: CASSPPSGRANEQYF.

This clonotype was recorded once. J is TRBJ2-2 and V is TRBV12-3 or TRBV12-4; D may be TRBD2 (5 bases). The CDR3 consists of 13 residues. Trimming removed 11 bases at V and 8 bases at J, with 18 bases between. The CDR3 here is CAGHGVNAGELFF. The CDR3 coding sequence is TGTGCCGGCCACGGGGTAAACGCAGGGGAGCTGTTTTTT.

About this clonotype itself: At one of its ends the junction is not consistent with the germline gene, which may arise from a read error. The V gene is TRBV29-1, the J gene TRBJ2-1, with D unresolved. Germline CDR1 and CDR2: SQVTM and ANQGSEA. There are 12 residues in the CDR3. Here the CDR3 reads CIAAVRYNEQLF. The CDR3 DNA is TGCATCGCCGCCGTCCGTTACAATGAGCAGTTATTC.

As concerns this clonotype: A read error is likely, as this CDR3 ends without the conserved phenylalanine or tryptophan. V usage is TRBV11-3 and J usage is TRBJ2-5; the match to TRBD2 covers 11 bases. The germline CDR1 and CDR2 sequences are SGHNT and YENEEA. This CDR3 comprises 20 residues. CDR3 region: CTSSSYYSGTSGSRRETQYI. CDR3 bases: TGTACCAGCAGCTCTTACTACTCCGGTACTAGCGGGAGCCGGCGAGAGACCCAGTACATC.